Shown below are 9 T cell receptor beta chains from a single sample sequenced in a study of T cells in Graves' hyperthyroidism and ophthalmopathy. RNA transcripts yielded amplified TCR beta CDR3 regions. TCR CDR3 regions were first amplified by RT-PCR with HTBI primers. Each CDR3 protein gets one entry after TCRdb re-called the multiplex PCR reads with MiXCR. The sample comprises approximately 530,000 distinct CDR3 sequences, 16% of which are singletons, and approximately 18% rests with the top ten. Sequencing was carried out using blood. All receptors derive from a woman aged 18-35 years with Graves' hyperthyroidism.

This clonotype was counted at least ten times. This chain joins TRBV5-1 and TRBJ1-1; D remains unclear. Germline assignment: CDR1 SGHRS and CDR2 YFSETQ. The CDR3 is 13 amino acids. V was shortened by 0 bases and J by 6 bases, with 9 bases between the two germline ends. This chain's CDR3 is CASSLGSIPEAFF. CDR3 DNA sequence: TGCGCCAGCAGCTTGGGCAGTATCCCTGAAGCTTTCTTT.

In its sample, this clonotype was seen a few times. The CDR3: CASTPYRTDTQYF. The CDR3 region has the DNA TGTGCCAGCACTCCATACCGCACAGATACGCAGTATTTT. The chain links TRBV6-1 to TRBJ2-3, with unresolved D. This CDR3 comprises 13 residues. V shed 7 bases and J shed 1 base, with 9 bases lying between them. Germline V gene data show CDR1 as MNHNS and CDR2 as SASEGT.

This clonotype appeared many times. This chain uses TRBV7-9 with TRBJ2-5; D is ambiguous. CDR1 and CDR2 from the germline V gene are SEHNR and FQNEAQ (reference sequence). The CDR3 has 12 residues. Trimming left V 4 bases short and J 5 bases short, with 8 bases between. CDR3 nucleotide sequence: TGTGCCAGCAGCTCCGTACTGGAGACCCAGTACTTC. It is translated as CASSSVLETQYF.

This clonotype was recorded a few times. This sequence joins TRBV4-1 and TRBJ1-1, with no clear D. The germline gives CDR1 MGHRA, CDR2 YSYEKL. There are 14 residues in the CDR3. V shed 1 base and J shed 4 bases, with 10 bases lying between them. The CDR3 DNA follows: TGCGCCAGCAGCCAAGGGGTCAGTCCCACTGAAGCTTTCTTT. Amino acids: CASSQGVSPTEAFF.

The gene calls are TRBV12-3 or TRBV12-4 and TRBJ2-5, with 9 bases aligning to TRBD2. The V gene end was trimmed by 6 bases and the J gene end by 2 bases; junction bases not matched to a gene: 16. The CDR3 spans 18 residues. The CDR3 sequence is CASSQEKELAGIQETQYF. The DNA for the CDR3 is TGTGCCAGCAGCCAAGAAAAGGAGCTAGCGGGGATTCAAGAGACCCAGTACTTC.

The CDR3, as DNA: TGTGCCAGCAGCGCGACCATCAGGGACCTCACAGATACGCAGTATTTT. Translation: CASSATIRDLTDTQYF. This chain uses TRBV9 with TRBJ2-3; D is possibly TRBD1 or TRBD2 (5 bases each). The CDR3 is 16 amino acids. Germline-derived CDR1 and CDR2 are SGDLS and YYNGEE. V was shortened by 3 bases and J by 2 bases, with 16 bases between the two germline ends.

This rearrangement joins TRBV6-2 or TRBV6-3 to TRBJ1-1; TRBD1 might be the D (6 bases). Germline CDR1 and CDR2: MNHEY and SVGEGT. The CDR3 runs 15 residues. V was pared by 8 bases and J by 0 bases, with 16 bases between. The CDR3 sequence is CASVRPTGLNTEAFF. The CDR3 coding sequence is TGTGCCAGCGTCAGGCCCACAGGGTTGAACACTGAAGCTTTCTTT.

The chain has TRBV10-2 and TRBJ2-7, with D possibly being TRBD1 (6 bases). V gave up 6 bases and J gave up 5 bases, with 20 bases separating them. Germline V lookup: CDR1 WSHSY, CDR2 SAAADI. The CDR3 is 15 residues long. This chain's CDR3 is CASRIQGMPGNEQYF. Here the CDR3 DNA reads TGCGCCAGCAGGATACAGGGTATGCCGGGAAACGAGCAGTACTTC.

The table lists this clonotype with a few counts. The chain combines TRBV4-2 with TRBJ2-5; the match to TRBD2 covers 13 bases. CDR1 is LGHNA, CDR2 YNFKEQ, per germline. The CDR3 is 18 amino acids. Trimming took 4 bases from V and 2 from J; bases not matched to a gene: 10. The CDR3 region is CASSPARLAGGHQETQYF. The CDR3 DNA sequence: TGTGCCAGCAGCCCCGCCCGACTAGCGGGAGGCCATCAAGAGACCCAGTACTTC.